These 8 T cell receptor beta chains originate from one sample sequenced in a study of T-cell memory formation after mild COVID-19. TCRdb independently ran MiXCR on the 5' RACE reads; one entry per CDR3 protein. The repertoire includes around 530,000 distinct CDR3 sequences, less than 25% of them detected once, and around 8.4% sits in the top ten. Sequenced sample: PBMCs or a T cell subset sorted from them (not recorded which). The receptors shown here come from an adult woman who had mild COVID-19 (a few samples of this study predate the infection). Cell type and time point are not known.

This clonotype was observed a few times. This chain uses TRBV14 with TRBJ2-5; D gene uncertain. The CDR3 has 13 amino acids. The V gene's germline CDR1 is SGHDN and CDR2 FVKESK. With 4 bases removed from V and 4 bases from J, the gap between germline ends came to 10 bases. CDR3 residues: CASSPRLGETQYF. The CDR3, as DNA: TGTGCCAGCAGCCCCCGACTCGGAGAGACCCAGTACTTC.

Only a few counts were recorded for this clonotype. The chain combines TRBV24-1 with TRBJ2-6; TRBD1 might be the D (6 bases). Trimming stripped 2 bases from V and 2 bases from J, with 6 bases between. In germline, CDR1 is KGHDR, CDR2 SFDVKD. This CDR3 has 15 residues. This CDR3 is CATSDSGAGANVLTF. CDR3 coding DNA: TGTGCCACCAGTGATTCAGGGGCTGGGGCCAACGTCCTGACTTTC.

Only a few counts were recorded for this clonotype. J is TRBJ1-2 and V is TRBV6-5, with a tentative D call TRBD1 (5 bases). This CDR3 spans 14 amino acids. Trimming pared 8 bases from V and 5 bases from J, leaving 18 bases between. CDR1 and CDR2 from the germline V gene are MNHEY and SVGAGI. CDR3 sequence (DNA): TGTGCCAGCCGTCCAGGGTCAGGGATTTATGGCTACACCTTC. It yields the protein CASRPGSGIYGYTF.

Only a few counts were recorded for this clonotype. Written as DNA, the CDR3 is TGCGCCAGCAGCCCTAATTATGATTCCTACGAGCAGTACTTC. It specifies CASSPNYDSYEQYF. This rearrangement joins TRBV5-1 to TRBJ2-7, with D uncertain. Per the germline V gene, CDR1 is SGHRS and CDR2 is YFSETQ. V lost 4 bases, J lost 1 base, and 12 bases lay in between. This CDR3 has 14 residues.

The chain couples TRBV7-3 to TRBJ2-1; D call uncertain. Germline CDR1 is SGHTA and CDR2 is FQGTGA. The CDR3 has 13 residues. V shed 0 bases and J shed 6 bases, with 6 bases lying between them. For the CDR3, the DNA is TGTGCCAGCAGCTTAACTAGCAGCAATGAGCAGTTCTTC. It encodes CASSLTSSNEQFF. The entire variable domain, with the rest obtained from reference TRBV7-3 and TRBJ2-1, is as follows: GAGVSQTPSNKVTEKGKYVELRCDPISGHTALYWYRQSLGQGPEFLIYFQGTGAADDSGLPNDRFFAVRPEGSVSTLKIQRTERGDSAVYLCASSLTSSNEQFFGPGTRLTVL.

This clonotype showed up just a few times. V is TRBV29-1 and J is TRBJ2-1; a weak D match, TRBD1 (6 bases). The V gene's germline CDR1 is SQVTM and CDR2 ANQGSEA. This CDR3 has 12 amino acids. The V end was cut by 6 bases, the J end by 4 bases, with 10 bases between. The CDR3 DNA follows: TGCAGCGTCCCAGGGGTTTACAATGAGCAGTTCTTC. Protein sequence: CSVPGVYNEQFF.

This clonotype was seen ten or more times. The chain carries TRBV6-2 or TRBV6-3 and TRBJ1-2; the D gene is possibly TRBD1 (5 bases). In germline, CDR1 is MNHEY, CDR2 SVGEGT. V was shortened by 2 bases and J by 4 bases, with 14 bases between the two germline ends. The CDR3 spans 15 residues. DNA for the CDR3: TGTGCCAGCAGTTACGTGTCAGGGAACGCCTATGGCTACACCTTC. Protein sequence: CASSYVSGNAYGYTF.

The chain joins TRBV9 to TRBJ2-3; D gene uncertain. The ends were cut back, 3 bases at V and 6 bases at J, with 14 bases in the middle. The CDR3 is 14 amino acids. Germline-derived CDR1 and CDR2 are SGDLS and YYNGEE. CDR3 region: CASSGPVFEDTQYF. The CDR3 DNA is TGTGCCAGCAGCGGGCCAGTCTTTGAGGATACGCAGTATTTT.